Below, one T cell receptor beta chain is given with its context. This CDR3 has 16 residues. The germline V gene has CDR1 DFQATT and CDR2 SNEGSKA (reference sequence). The ends lost 3 bases at V and 2 bases at J; junction bases unmatched: 8. Seattle patients were enrolled while actively infected and followed longitudinally. This sample was included in a study of blood T cell repertoires in COVID-19. Overall study: Whether acute or convalescent, the COVID-19 samples came from the United States, Italy and Spain. From T cells, B-cell-depleted T cells, or PBMCs came the material, which was cDNA or gDNA.

The data were produced by immunoSEQ multiplex PCR, yet TCRdb's version contains in-frame clones alone and is incomplete. The table records roughly 250,000 clones, 70% to 90% of them present only once. This rearrangement joins TRBV20-1 to TRBJ2-3; 10 positions agree with TRBD1. The specimen was peripheral blood. This clonotype originated in a human donor with COVID-19, enrolled during active disease. The donor label of this sample is uncertain. The CDR3 DNA follows: TGCAGTGCTAGTGACCGGGACAGGGGACTCACAGATACGCAGTATTTT. It specifies CSASDRDRGLTDTQYF.